This T cell receptor beta chain was sequenced in a study of OX40 agonist ivuxolimab in advanced cancers. The method was immunoSEQ multiplex PCR; TCRdb's version includes in-frame clones alone and lacks a portion of them. The repertoire holds roughly 75,000 clones, with roughly 86% as singletons. CDR1 is MNHEY, CDR2 SMNVEV, per germline (reference sequence). The CDR3 loop spans 17 amino acids. Losses at the gene ends were 3 bases for V and 0 bases for J; bases not matched to a gene: 9. This chain joins TRBV27 and TRBJ1-2, with 8 bases lining up with TRBD1. This specimen consisted of CD4+ or CD8+ T cells sorted from blood, obtained in a trial of the OX40 agonist ivuxolimab. The sequence came from an adult with an advanced solid tumor such as melanoma, head and neck, liver or kidney cancer. CDR3 nucleotide sequence: TGTGCCAGCAGTTTCTTACAGGGGGTTTCAGCTAACTATGGCTACACCTTC. It yields the protein CASSFLQGVSANYGYTF.